The TCR beta chain under discussion was sequenced for a study of blood T cells in healthy people across ages. The V gene's germline CDR1 is SGHRS and CDR2 YFSETQ. The CDR3 extends over 14 amino acids. A word on this clonotype: The antigen remains unidentified.

Primers used in a second PCR of about 7 to 12 cycles were a sample-barcoded 5' primer and a J-beta primer mix. MiXCR, run by TCRdb on the 5' RACE reads, gives a single entry per CDR3 protein. The sample contains fewer than 1,200,000 distinct CDR3 sequences, around 25% of which appear only once. Whole-study results and caveats: Per-million-T-cell TCR beta diversity fell roughly linearly with age.

The data also belong to a second study, concerning T cells of mothers and their children. As reported in that work: For cDNA synthesis, the complete extracted RNA was used (roughly 1.5 ug per 15 ul). Regardless of relatedness, pairs show thymic selection shaping TCR recombination output in a similar manner. When mothers and children were related, their normalized repertoire overlap, which was always slightly higher, did not differ significantly from that of unrelated pairs.

The J gene is TRBJ2-1, the V gene TRBV5-1; D is unresolved. The DNA end is more similar to TRBJ2-7, so the J call may be wrong. The sequencing input was blood. This sequence was found in a girl aged 2 to 10 in good health. The CDR3: CASSLNIGRYEQYF. In DNA form, the CDR3 reads TGCGCCAGCAGCTTGAATATAGGGCGGTACGAGCAGTACTTC.